This T cell receptor (beta chain) was documented in a study of blood T cell repertoires in COVID-19. In the study overall: Acute-phase and convalescent COVID-19 samples originated in the United States, Italy and Spain. In each case, the material was cDNA or gDNA derived from T cells, B-cell-depleted T cells, or PBMCs.

Original analysis: Researchers report that nucleated cell counts were estimated from reference gene primer amplification. Method: immunoSEQ multiplex PCR; TCRdb's copy keeps in-frame clones and lacks some. That table supplies the V and J calls and clone size; D and trimming were determined from the DNA. The sample has tens of thousands of clones, 85% to 90% seen once. Germline values: CDR1 MGHRA, CDR2 YSYEKL. The CDR3 sequence is 16 residues long. Between the trimmed V and J ends, which lost 0 bases and 0 bases, there was a span of 10 bases. The rearrangement links TRBV4-1 to TRBJ2-3; D remains unclear. Material: peripheral blood. This TCR was recovered from a human donor with active COVID-19. The donor label of this sample is uncertain. CDR3 DNA sequence: TGCGCCAGCAGCCAAGATATGCGCGGCAGCACAGATACGCAGTATTTT. Its protein is CASSQDMRGSTDTQYF.